This T cell receptor (beta chain) was identified during a study of T cell responses to AZD1222 COVID-19 vaccine. Germline V CDR1 and CDR2: DFQATT, SNEGSKA (reference sequence). The V gene lost 5 bases and the J gene lost 4 bases, with 8 bases spanning the gap. CDR3 size: 11 residues. Profiled with immunoSEQ multiplex PCR; TCRdb holds only in-frame clones, not every one. There are 110,000 to 150,000 clones in the sample; about 90% occur only once, and around 3.3% lies in the top ten. This chain links TRBV20-1 with TRBJ1-1; the D gene is possibly TRBD1 (6 bases). The sample here was peripheral blood, taken on day 0 of AZD1222 vaccination. This sequence originates from an adult in good health. This CDR3 reads CSALRGTEAFF. The CDR3, as DNA: TGCAGTGCTCTCAGGGGCACTGAAGCTTTCTTT.